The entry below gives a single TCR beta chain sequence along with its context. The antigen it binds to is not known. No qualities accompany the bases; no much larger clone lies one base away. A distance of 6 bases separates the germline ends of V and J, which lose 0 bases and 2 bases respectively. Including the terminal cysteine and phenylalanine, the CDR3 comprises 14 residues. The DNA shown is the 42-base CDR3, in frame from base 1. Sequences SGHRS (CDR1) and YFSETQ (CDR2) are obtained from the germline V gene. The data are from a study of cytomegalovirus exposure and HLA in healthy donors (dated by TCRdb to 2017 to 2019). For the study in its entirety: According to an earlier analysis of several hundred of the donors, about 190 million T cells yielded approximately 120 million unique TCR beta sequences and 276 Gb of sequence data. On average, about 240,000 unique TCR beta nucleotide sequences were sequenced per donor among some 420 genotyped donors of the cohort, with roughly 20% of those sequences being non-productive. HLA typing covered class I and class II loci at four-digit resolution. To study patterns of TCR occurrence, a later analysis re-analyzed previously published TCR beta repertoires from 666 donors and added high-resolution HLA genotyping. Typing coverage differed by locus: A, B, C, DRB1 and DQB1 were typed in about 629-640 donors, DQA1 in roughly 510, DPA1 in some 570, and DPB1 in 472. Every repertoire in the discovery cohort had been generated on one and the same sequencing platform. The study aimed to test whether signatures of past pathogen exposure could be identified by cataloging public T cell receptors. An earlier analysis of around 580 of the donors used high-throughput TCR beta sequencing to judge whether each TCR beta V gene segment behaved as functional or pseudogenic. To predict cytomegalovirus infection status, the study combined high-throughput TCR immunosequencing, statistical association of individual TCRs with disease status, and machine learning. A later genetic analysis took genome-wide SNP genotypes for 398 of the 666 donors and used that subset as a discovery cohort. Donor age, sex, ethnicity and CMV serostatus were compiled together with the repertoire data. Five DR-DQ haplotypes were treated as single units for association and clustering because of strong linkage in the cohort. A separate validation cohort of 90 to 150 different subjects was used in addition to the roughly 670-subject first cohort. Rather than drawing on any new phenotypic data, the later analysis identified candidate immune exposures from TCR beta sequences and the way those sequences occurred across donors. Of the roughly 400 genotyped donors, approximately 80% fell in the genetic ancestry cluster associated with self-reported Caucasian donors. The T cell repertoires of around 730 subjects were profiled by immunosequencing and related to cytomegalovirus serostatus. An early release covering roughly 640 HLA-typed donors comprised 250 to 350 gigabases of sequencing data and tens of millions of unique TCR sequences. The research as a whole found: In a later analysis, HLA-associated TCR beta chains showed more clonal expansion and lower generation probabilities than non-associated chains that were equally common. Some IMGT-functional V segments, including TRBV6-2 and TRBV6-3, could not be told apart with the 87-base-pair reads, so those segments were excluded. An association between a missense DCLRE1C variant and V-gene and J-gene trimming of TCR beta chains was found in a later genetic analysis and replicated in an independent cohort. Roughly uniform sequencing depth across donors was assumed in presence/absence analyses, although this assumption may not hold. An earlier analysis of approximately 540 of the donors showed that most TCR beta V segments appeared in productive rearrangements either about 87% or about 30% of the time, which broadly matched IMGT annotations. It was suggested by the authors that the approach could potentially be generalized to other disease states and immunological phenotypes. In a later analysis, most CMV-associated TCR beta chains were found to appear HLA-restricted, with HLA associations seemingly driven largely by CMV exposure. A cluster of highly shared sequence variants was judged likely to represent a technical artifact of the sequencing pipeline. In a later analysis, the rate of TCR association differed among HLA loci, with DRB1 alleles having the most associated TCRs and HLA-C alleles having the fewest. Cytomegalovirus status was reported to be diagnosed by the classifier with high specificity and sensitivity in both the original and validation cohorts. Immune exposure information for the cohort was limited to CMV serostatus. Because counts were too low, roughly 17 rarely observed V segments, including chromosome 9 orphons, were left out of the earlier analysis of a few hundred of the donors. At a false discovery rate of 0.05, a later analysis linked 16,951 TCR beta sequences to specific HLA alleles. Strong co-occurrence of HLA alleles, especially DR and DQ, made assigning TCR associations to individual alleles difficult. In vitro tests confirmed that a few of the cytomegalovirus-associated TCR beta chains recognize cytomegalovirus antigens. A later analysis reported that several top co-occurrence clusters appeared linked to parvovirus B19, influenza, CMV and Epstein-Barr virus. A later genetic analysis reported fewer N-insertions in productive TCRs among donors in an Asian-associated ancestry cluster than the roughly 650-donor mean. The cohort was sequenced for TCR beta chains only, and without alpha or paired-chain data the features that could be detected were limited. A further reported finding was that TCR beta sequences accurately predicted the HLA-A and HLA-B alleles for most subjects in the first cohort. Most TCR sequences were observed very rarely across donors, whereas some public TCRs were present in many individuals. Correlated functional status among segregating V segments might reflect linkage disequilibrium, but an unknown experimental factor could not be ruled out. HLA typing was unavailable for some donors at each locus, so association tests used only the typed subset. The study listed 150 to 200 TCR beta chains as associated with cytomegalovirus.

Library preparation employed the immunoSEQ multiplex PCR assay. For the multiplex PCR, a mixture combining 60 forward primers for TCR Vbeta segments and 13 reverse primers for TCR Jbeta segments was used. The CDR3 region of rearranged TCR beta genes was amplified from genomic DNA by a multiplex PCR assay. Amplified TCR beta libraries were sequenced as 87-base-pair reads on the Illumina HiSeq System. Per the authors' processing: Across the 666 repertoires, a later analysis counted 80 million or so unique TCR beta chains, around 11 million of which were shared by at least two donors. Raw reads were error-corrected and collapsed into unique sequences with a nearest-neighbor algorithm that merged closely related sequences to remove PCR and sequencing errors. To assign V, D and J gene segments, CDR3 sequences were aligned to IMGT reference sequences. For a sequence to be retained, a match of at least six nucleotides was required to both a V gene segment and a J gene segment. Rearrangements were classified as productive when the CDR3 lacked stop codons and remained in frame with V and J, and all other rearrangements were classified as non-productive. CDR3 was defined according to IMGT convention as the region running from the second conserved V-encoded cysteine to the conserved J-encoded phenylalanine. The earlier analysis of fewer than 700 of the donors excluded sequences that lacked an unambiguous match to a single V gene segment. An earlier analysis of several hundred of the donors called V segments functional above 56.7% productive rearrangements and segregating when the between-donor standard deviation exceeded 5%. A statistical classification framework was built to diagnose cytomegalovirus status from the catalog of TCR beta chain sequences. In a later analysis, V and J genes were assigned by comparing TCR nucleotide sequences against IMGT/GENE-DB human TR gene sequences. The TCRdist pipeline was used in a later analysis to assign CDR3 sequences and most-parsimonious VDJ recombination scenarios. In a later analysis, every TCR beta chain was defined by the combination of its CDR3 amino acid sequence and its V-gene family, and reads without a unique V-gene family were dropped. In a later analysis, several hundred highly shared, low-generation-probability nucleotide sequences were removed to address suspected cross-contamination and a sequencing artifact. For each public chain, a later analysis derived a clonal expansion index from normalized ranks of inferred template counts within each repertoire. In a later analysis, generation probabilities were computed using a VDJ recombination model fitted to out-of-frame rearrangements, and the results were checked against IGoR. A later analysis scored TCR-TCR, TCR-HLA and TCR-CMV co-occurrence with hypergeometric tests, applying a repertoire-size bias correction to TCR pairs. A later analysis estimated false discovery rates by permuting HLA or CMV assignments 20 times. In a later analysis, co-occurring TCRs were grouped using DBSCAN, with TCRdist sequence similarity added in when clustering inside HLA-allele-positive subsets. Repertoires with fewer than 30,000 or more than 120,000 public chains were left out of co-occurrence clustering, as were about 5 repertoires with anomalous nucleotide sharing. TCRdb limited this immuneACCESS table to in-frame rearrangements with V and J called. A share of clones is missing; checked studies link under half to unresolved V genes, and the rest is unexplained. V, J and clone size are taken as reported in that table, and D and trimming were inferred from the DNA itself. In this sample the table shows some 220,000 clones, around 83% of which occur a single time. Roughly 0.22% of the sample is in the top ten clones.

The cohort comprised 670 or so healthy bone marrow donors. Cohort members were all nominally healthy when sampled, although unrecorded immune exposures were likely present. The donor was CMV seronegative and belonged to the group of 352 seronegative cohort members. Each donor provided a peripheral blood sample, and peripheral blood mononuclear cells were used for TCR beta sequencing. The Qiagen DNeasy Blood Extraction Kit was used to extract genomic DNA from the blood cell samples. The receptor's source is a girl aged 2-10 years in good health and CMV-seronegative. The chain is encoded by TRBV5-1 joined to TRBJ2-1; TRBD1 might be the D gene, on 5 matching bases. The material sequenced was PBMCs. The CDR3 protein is CASSLGGPYNEQFF. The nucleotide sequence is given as TGCGCCAGCAGCTTGGGGGGCCCCTACAATGAGCAGTTCTTC.